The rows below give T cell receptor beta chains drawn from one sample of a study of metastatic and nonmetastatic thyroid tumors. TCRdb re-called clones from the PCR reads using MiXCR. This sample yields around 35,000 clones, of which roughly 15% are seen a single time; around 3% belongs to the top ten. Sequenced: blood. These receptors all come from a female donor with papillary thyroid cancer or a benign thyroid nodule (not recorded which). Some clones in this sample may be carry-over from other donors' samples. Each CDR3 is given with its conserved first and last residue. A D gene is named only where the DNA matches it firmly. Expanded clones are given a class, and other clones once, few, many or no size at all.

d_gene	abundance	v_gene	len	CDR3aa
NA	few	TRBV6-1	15	CASSEIVGHYNEQFF
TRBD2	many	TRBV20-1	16	CSARDQGLAGGREQFF
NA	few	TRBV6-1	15	CASSPLTVAGNTICF
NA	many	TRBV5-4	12	CASSANTGELFF
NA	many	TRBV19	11	CASKGHTEAFF
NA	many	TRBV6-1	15	CASSASFPYTGELFF
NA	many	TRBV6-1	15	CASSEQAGMQETQYF
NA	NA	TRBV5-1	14	CASSLAPGNTEAFF
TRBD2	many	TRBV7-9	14	CAGERGSGTGELFF
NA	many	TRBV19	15	CASSDSFYREQPQHF